A selection of T cell receptor beta chains follows, all from one sample in a study of blood T cells in healthy people across ages. From the 5' RACE reads, TCRdb called clonotypes with MiXCR, one entry per CDR3 protein. This sample has around 2 million distinct CDR3 sequences, with roughly 43% found just once. Sequenced input: blood. The receptors were gathered from a human donor in good health. Each CDR3 is given with its conserved first and last residue. The order of the fields is J gene, clone size, V gene, D gene, CDR3 protein, CDR3 DNA. The D gene is left open where the match is weak. Size tells how often a clone was seen (once, few, many) or the class of an expanded clone, and some rows leave it out.

TRBJ1-5,NA,TRBV12-3/TRBV12-4,NA,CASSWGTGPQHF,TGTGCCAGCAGCTGGGGCACCGGGCCCCAGCATTTT
TRBJ1-1,NA,TRBV12-3/TRBV12-4,NA,CASSPGGARRNTEAFF,TGTGCCAGCAGCCCCGGGGGGGCTCGACGAAACACTGAAGCTTTCTTT
TRBJ2-5,few,TRBV7-2,NA,CASSLEAAFRETQYF,TGTGCCAGCAGCTTAGAGGCCGCATTTAGGGAGACCCAGTACTTC
TRBJ2-5,NA,TRBV4-2,NA,CASSHPGTGQETQYF,TGTGCCAGCAGCCATCCCGGGACTGGTCAAGAGACCCAGTACTTC
TRBJ2-3,many,TRBV29-1,TRBD2,CSVTLGLADTQYF,TGCAGCGTTACACTGGGACTAGCGGATACGCAGTATTTT
TRBJ2-1,few,TRBV7-3,NA,CASSSTGLGEQFF,TGTGCCAGCAGCTCGACAGGTTTGGGTGAGCAGTTCTTC
TRBJ1-2,few,TRBV12-3/TRBV12-4,NA,CASTTQGIYGYTF,TGTGCCAGCACCACCCAGGGGATCTATGGCTACACCTTC
TRBJ2-3,NA,TRBV5-6,NA,CASSTRPLTDTQYF,TGTGCCAGCAGCACCCGACCCCTCACAGATACGCAGTATTTT
TRBJ2-3,NA,TRBV20-1,TRBD2,CSAAGAAGGLGDTQYF,TGCAGTGCTGCCGGGGCAGCGGGGGGGCTTGGAGATACGCAGTATTTT
TRBJ2-1,few,TRBV6-5,TRBD2,CASKVWAGEHNEQFF,TGTGCCAGCAAAGTTTGGGCGGGGGAACACAATGAGCAGTTCTTC
TRBJ2-3,few,TRBV7-9,NA,CASMGPADTQYF,TGTGCCAGCATGGGACCGGCAGATACGCAGTATTTT
TRBJ2-2,NA,TRBV2,TRBD1,CASTDRTGLVGELFF,TGTGCCAGCACCGACCGGACAGGTTTGGTCGGGGAGCTGTTTTTT
TRBJ2-1,NA,TRBV6-6,NA,CASSGPGHLNEQFF,TGTGCCAGCAGTGGACCGGGACACTTGAATGAGCAGTTCTTC
TRBJ2-1,few,TRBV5-1,NA,CASSLGRGLYEQFF,TGCGCCAGCAGCTTGGGACGGGGGTTATACGAGCAGTTCTTC
TRBJ2-4,NA,TRBV24-1,NA,CATSEPVGEQYF,TGTGCCACCAGCGAACCCGTAGGGGAGCAGTACTTC
TRBJ1-2,many,TRBV20-1,TRBD1,CSAKTGGAHYGYTF,TGCAGTGCAAAGACAGGGGGCGCGCACTATGGCTACACCTTC
TRBJ1-2,NA,TRBV5-4,NA,CASSFSSQTTGYTF,TGTGCCAGCAGCTTTTCTTCGCAGACAACGGGCTACACCTTC
TRBJ2-7,NA,TRBV5-8,NA,CASRFYRGGSYEQYF,TGTGCCAGCCGTTTTTACAGGGGGGGCTCCTACGAGCAGTACTTC
TRBJ2-7,few,TRBV6-1,NA,CASSARSESYEQYF,TGTGCCAGCAGTGCTAGAAGCGAGTCCTACGAGCAGTACTTC
TRBJ2-1,few,TRBV7-2,TRBD2,CASSLLGGGAGDEQFF,TGTGCCAGCAGCTTATTAGGCGGGGGGGCCGGGGATGAGCAGTTCTTC
TRBJ2-5,NA,TRBV18,TRBD1,CASLGQEEETQYF,TGTGCCAGCCTGGGACAGGAGGAAGAGACCCAGTACTTC
TRBJ2-5,NA,TRBV5-1,TRBD2,CAGSGAGASLFETQYF,TGCGCCGGCAGTGGAGCGGGGGCATCCCTTTTCGAGACCCAGTACTTC
TRBJ2-3,many,TRBV9,NA,CASSVAGPDTQYF,TGTGCCAGCAGCGTAGCTGGCCCCGATACGCAGTATTTT
TRBJ2-2,many,TRBV6-4,NA,CASSDSSTGELFF,TGTGCCAGCAGTGACTCTAGCACCGGGGAGCTGTTTTTT
TRBJ1-1,few,TRBV6-6,TRBD1,CACSQGVGEAFF,TGTGCCTGTTCGCAGGGGGTGGGTGAAGCTTTCTTT
TRBJ1-2,NA,TRBV20-1,NA,CSAGVQGGPYGYTF,TGCAGTGCTGGGGTACAGGGCGGACCCTATGGCTACACCTTC
TRBJ2-3,NA,TRBV9,TRBD2,CASSVGLSGGGTDTQYF,TGTGCCAGCAGCGTAGGTTTAAGCGGGGGGGGCACGGATACGCAGTATTTT
TRBJ2-3,NA,TRBV5-1,NA,CASSLSGASSTDTQYF,TGCGCCAGCAGCTTGTCGGGCGCGTCTAGCACAGATACGCAGTATTTT
TRBJ2-1,NA,TRBV20-1,TRBD2,CGGGLSYNEQFF,TGCGGGGGGGGACTGTCCTACAATGAGCAGTTCTTC
TRBJ1-2,NA,TRBV2,NA,CASSVTHPSPYGYTF,TGTGCCAGCAGCGTAACACACCCGTCCCCCTATGGCTACACCTTC
TRBJ2-1,NA,TRBV29-1,TRBD1,CSVEVGQASSYNEQFF,TGCAGCGTTGAAGTTGGACAGGCCAGCTCCTACAATGAGCAGTTCTTC
TRBJ2-5,NA,TRBV10-3,TRBD1,CAIRDRGEETQYF,TGTGCCATCCGGGACAGGGGGGAAGAGACCCAGTACTTC
TRBJ2-7,few,TRBV24-1,NA,CATSDGDLNYEQYF,TGTGCCACCAGTGATGGGGACCTTAACTACGAGCAGTACTTC